A single T cell receptor beta chain is shown here with its context. Selected positively for CCR7 and CD45RO-negative, naive CD8 cells excluded terminally differentiated effector memory CD45RA+ cells. The data stem from a study of shared clonotypes between healthy human individuals. The V segment lost 7 bases and the J segment 4 bases; nucleotides outside the gene matches: 13. Looked up from germline, CDR1 is SNHLY and CDR2 is FYNNEI. CDR3 length: 17 residues. Using immunoSEQ multiplex PCR, the repertoire was profiled, and TCRdb retains in-frame clones only, with some absent. The sample holds fewer than 700,000 clones, approximately 95% seen once.

Sequencing was performed on naive CD8+ T cells sorted from blood. This sequence joins TRBV2 and TRBJ2-2, with TRBD1 matching 9 bases. The sequence derives from a woman aged 30 to 39 in good health. The CDR3 spells CASTSGTGKRSTGELFF. Written as DNA, the CDR3 is TGTGCCAGCACCTCCGGGACAGGGAAAAGGAGCACCGGGGAGCTGTTTTTT.